This T cell receptor (beta chain) was documented in a study of PD-L1 blockade in urothelial cancer. V lost 5 bases and J lost 4; bases outside the gene matches: 3. The CDR3 contains 14 residues. The V gene's germline CDR1 is SGHTA and CDR2 FQGTGA. The time point here: pretreatment peripheral blood. The protocol was immunoSEQ multiplex PCR, while the TCRdb copy is restricted to in-frame clones and leaves out a portion. The data show some 45,000 clones, 70% to 90% seen once. The source was PBMCs, collected around atezolizumab (anti-PD-L1) treatment. The V call is TRBV7-3, the J call TRBJ2-5; TRBD2 matches at 11 bases. This receptor was identified in a donor at least 40 years old with urothelial cancer. CDR3 coding DNA: TGTGCCAGCAGCATTGGGACTAGCGGAGAGACCCAGTACTTC. It is translated as CASSIGTSGETQYF.